Only one count was recorded for the clone carrying this T cell receptor beta chain. Other DNA variants within this sample encode the same CDR3. The data belong to a study of blood T cell repertoires in COVID-19. Measured with immunoSEQ multiplex PCR; TCRdb has only the in-frame clones, and not every one. The sample contains hundreds of thousands of clones, roughly 86% of which appear only once. V lost 1 base to trimming and J lost 1 base, with 7 bases between them. The germline V gene encodes CDR1 SGHTA and CDR2 FQGNSA. This CDR3 region has 14 residues. The sample comprised peripheral blood. This sequence originates from a woman aged 50 to 60 who had recovered from COVID-19. The chain carries TRBV7-2 and TRBJ1-1; TRBD1 is a possible D gene (5 bases). The CDR3 loop reads CASSLGRANTEAFF. The CDR3 nucleotides are TGTGCCAGCAGCTTAGGCAGGGCGAACACTGAAGCTTTCTTT. The whole variable domain, filled in from reference TRBV7-2 and TRBJ1-1, reads GAGVSQSPSNKVTEKGKDVELRCDPISGHTALYWYRQSLGQGLEFLIYFQGNSAPDKSGLPSDRFSAERTGGSVSTLTIQRTQQEDSAVYLCASSLGRANTEAFFGQGTRLTVV.